This T cell receptor (beta chain) comes out of a study of blood T cell repertoires in COVID-19. Study-level background: Spain, Italy and the United States supplied samples that represented acute and convalescent COVID-19. Sources were T cells, B-cell-depleted T cells, or PBMCs; the material itself was cDNA or gDNA.

Study processing details: Amplification of reference gene primers was used by the study to estimate nucleated cell counts. The repertoire was sequenced with immunoSEQ multiplex PCR; TCRdb's copy has only in-frame clones and lacks some. V and J calls and clone size are those listed in that table; D and trimming were worked out from the DNA. The sample includes 50,000 to 70,000 clones, 76% of them seen just once. A few counts support this clone. This TCR derives from a man aged 50 or older with active or convalescent COVID-19. Sequenced sample: peripheral blood.

For the CDR3, the DNA is TGCGCCAGCCATCTCAGGGTAGGCGATGAAAAACTGTTTTTT. Translated: CASHLRVGDEKLFF. The chain links TRBV5-1 to TRBJ1-4; the D gene is possibly TRBD1 (5 bases). CDR1 and CDR2 from the germline V gene are SGHRS and YFSETQ. Trimming stripped 7 bases from V and 6 bases from J, with 16 bases between. The CDR3 sequence is 14 residues long.